This T cell receptor (beta chain) was documented in a study of T cell responses to AZD1222 COVID-19 vaccine. General study results and limits: Donor demographics were predominantly white British with a female majority; clonal diversity may be underestimated. Unmutated variant regions reportedly attract nearly half of all spike-specific TCRs. Baseline serology detected seropositivity in only 5 or 6 AZD1222 recipients.

V lost 7 bases to trimming and J lost 4 bases, with 19 bases between them. This CDR3 contains 15 residues. Germline V CDR1 and CDR2: SGHVS, FQNEAQ. Sequenced by immunoSEQ multiplex PCR; TCRdb stores in-frame clones only, minus some. The table lists 120,000 or so clones, 75% to 90% of them singletons, with over 8.5% in the top ten. In regard to this clone: Its antigen is unidentified.

Sequencing was performed on peripheral blood, taken on day 0 of MenACWY control vaccination. This chain links TRBV7-8 with TRBJ2-5, with a possible D match to TRBD2 (6 bases). The sequence derives from an adult in good health. Here the CDR3 DNA reads TGTGCCAGCACCCACCGGAGGGAGGTGGGAGAGACCCAGTACTTC. Its translation: CASTHRREVGETQYF.